The 7 T cell receptor beta chains below come from one sample, sequenced in a study of identical twins. MiXCR, applied by TCRdb to the 5' RACE reads, yields one record per CDR3 protein. This sample carries hundreds of thousands of distinct CDR3 sequences, 5.5% to 8% of them seen once, and the ten largest clones take roughly 3.7%. These records were also assigned to another study, of yellow fever vaccine responses in identical twins.

The sample was memory (CD45RO+) T cells sorted from blood. The receptors were sampled from a woman younger than 35 in good health.

There are many counts of this clonotype. The chain carries TRBV11-2 and TRBJ2-1, with 8 bases aligning to TRBD2. Trimming at V came to 4 bases and at J to 2 bases, leaving 10 bases not matched to a gene. The germline CDR1 and CDR2 sequences are SGHAT and FQNNGV. The CDR3 totals 17 residues. The CDR3 protein is CASSSDSGLGTYNEQFF. The CDR3 bases are TGTGCCAGCAGCTCAGACTCGGGACTAGGTACCTACAATGAGCAGTTCTTC.

This clonotype was counted many times. The chain employs TRBV7-9 and TRBJ2-5; 9 bases are a match to TRBD2. Trimming removed 8 bases from V and 4 bases from J; junction bases left unmatched: 11. CDR1 and CDR2 from the germline V gene are SEHNR and FQNEAQ (reference sequence). The length of the CDR3 is 15 residues. CDR3 sequence (DNA): TGTGCCAGCCGCCTAGCGGGAATTTATTTAGAGACCCAGTACTTC. Translated: CASRLAGIYLETQYF.

This clonotype was detected ten times or more. The gene calls are TRBV6-2 or TRBV6-3 and TRBJ2-1; D might be TRBD1 (5 bases). V lost 8 bases to trimming and J lost 7 bases, with 12 bases between them. Germline V gene sequence: CDR1 MNHEY, CDR2 SVGEGT. This CDR3 contains 12 residues. The DNA for the CDR3 is TGTGCCAGCTCAAGGGGTTGGAATGAGCAGTTCTTC. It codes for CASSRGWNEQFF.

The CDR3 region is CATGGTTYEQYF. Written as DNA, the CDR3 is TGTGCAACCGGGGGGACCACCTACGAGCAGTACTTC. V is TRBV2 and J is TRBJ2-7; 7 nucleotides align to TRBD2. CDR3 length: 12 amino acids. The V gene's germline CDR1 is SNHLY and CDR2 FYNNEI.

The chain carries TRBV29-1 and TRBJ2-1, with D uncertain. Germline V lookup: CDR1 SQVTM, CDR2 ANQGSEA. The ends were cut back, 1 base at V and 4 bases at J, with 11 bases in the middle. CDR3 length: 14 amino acids. The CDR3 DNA sequence: TGCAGCGTTGAAGCCCCCCTATGGTACAATGAGCAGTTCTTC. It is translated as CSVEAPLWYNEQFF.

There are a few counts of this clonotype. The gene calls are TRBV10-3 and TRBJ2-5; D is possibly TRBD2 (6 bases). The CDR3 runs to 14 residues. Germline V gene sequence: CDR1 ENHRY, CDR2 SYGVKD. V lost 3 bases, J lost 3 bases, and 11 bases lay in between. The CDR3 DNA reads as TGTGCCATCAGTGACCCGGGACTCAAAGAGACCCAGTACTTC. It specifies CAISDPGLKETQYF.

This clonotype came up many times. The chain recombines TRBV12-3 or TRBV12-4 with TRBJ2-3; D is unresolved. This CDR3 spans 11 amino acids. The V end lost 2 bases, the J end lost 7 bases, and 4 bases lay between the germline ends. CDR3 region: CASSLSHTQYF. In DNA form, the CDR3 reads TGTGCCAGCAGTTTATCCCATACGCAGTATTTT.